Listed here are 16 T cell receptor beta chains from one sample, sequenced in a study of blood T cell repertoires in COVID-19. TCRdb's copy holds only in-frame clones and misses some; the assay was immunoSEQ multiplex PCR. The table shows 200,000 to 300,000 clones, with 70% to 90% occurring only once. Sequenced input: PBMCs or T cells enriched from blood (not recorded which). The receptors here all came from a man aged 45-65 years who had been exposed to COVID-19.

The chain carries TRBV7-6 and TRBJ1-2; D ambiguous. The ends were cut back, 5 bases at V and 4 bases at J, with 14 bases in the middle. Germline CDR1 reads SGHVS; CDR2 reads FNYEAQ. The CDR3 consists of 14 residues. CDR3 nucleotides: TGTGCCAGCAGCCCTTACCTCCGGGGCTATGGCTACACCTTC. Amino acids: CASSPYLRGYGYTF.

The rearrangement joins TRBV5-5 to TRBJ1-2; 7 bases are shared with TRBD1. V lost 4 bases and J lost 8; bases outside the gene matches: 14. CDR1 is SGHKS and CDR2 is YYEKEE in the germline V gene (reference sequence). The CDR3 is 15 residues long. The CDR3 spells CASSHTPTGSWGYTF. CDR3 in DNA: TGTGCCAGCAGCCATACGCCGACAGGGTCCTGGGGCTACACCTTC. The entire variable domain, with the rest obtained from reference TRBV5-5 and TRBJ1-2, is as follows: DAGVTQSPTHLIKTRGQQVTLRCSPISGHKSVSWYQQVLGQGPQFIFQYYEKEERGRGNFPDRFSARQFPNYSSELNVNALLLGDSALYLCASSHTPTGSWGYTFGSGTRLTVV.

CDR3 sequence reads: CASSPTTDTQYF. As DNA, the CDR3 is TGTGCCAGCTCACCGACTACTGATACGCAGTATTTT. This chain uses TRBV18 with TRBJ2-3, with D perhaps matching TRBD2 (5 bases). Trimming took off 3 bases at V and 6 bases at J, with 7 bases between the two ends. Per germline, CDR1 KGHSH and CDR2 LQKENI. This CDR3 contains 12 residues.

This sequence joins TRBV28 and TRBJ1-6; D not certain. The CDR3 consists of 14 residues. Trimming removed 5 bases at V and 9 bases at J, with 14 bases between. CDR1 and CDR2 from the germline V gene are MDHEN and SYDVKM. CDR3 DNA: TGTGCCAGCAGTCCGACGTATCGGGGTTCACCCCTCCACTTT. Its translation: CASSPTYRGSPLHF.

The J gene is TRBJ2-7, the V gene TRBV5-1; 9 bases fit TRBD2. Looked up from germline, CDR1 is SGHRS and CDR2 is YFSETQ. V was clipped by 4 bases and J by 4 bases; unmatched bases: 6. The CDR3 sequence is 14 residues long. In DNA, the CDR3 is TGCGCCAGCAGCGAGGGACTAGCAGCTTACGAGCAGTACGTC. It encodes CASSEGLAAYEQYV.

This sequence joins TRBV9 and TRBJ2-3, with 9 nucleotides matching TRBD1. The CDR3 has 16 amino acids. CDR1 SGDLS and CDR2 YYNGEE come from the germline V gene. V was clipped by 2 bases and J by 3 bases; unmatched bases: 7. CDR3 sequence reads: CASSVTGTGYTDTQYF. DNA of the CDR3: TGTGCCAGCAGCGTTACAGGGACAGGGTATACAGATACGCAGTATTTT.

The CDR3 spells CASSYNPTGEGLRFF. For the CDR3, the DNA is TGTGCCAGCAGTTACAATCCAACAGGGGAAGGTTTGAGGTTCTTC. This chain uses TRBV6-5 with TRBJ2-1; 7 bases match TRBD1. The junction had 16 bases not matched to a gene; V was cut back by 2 bases and J by 15 bases. In germline, CDR1 is MNHEY, CDR2 SVGAGI. The CDR3 contains 15 residues.

This clone has just a few counts. CDR3 DNA sequence: TGTGCCAGCAGCAAACGGACAGGGGATACTGAAGCTTTCTTT. Translated: CASSKRTGDTEAFF. The chain carries TRBV7-9 and TRBJ1-1, with TRBD1 matching 9 bases. V trimming: 5 bases; J trimming: 5 bases; junction bases outside the gene matches: 6. In germline, CDR1 is SEHNR, CDR2 FQNEAQ (reference sequence). The CDR3 totals 14 residues.

The rearrangement links TRBV7-6 to TRBJ2-6; D is ambiguous. The V end was cut by 4 bases, the J end by 0 bases, with 4 bases between. The CDR3 contains 14 residues. The germline CDR1 and CDR2 sequences are SGHVS and FNYEAQ. CDR3 sequence reads: CASSCSSGANVLTF. DNA for the CDR3: TGTGCCAGCAGCTGTAGCTCTGGGGCCAACGTCCTGACTTTC.

V usage is TRBV24-1 and J usage is TRBJ2-1; 9 nucleotides line up with TRBD2. CDR1 and CDR2 (germline): KGHDR, SFDVKD. Trimming cost V 0 bases and J 2 bases; bases outside gene matches: 1. The CDR3 sequence is 16 residues long. The CDR3 loop reads CATSDLVAGAYNEQFF. CDR3 coding DNA: TGTGCCACCAGTGATTTGGTAGCGGGGGCCTACAATGAGCAGTTCTTC.

This chain connects TRBV7-8 to TRBJ1-6; the match to TRBD1 covers 7 bases. Germline V gene sequence: CDR1 SGHVS, CDR2 FQNEAQ. The CDR3 contains 19 residues. Trimming removed 2 bases from V and 12 bases from J; junction bases left unmatched: 22. The CDR3 spells CASSLSKGGDRESSRPLHF. CDR3 DNA: TGTGCCAGCAGCTTATCGAAAGGGGGCGACAGGGAAAGTTCGCGACCCCTCCACTTT.

The chain joins TRBV6-5 to TRBJ1-4, with TRBD1 as a possible D gene (6 bases). The germline V and J ends were trimmed by 6 bases and 4 bases, with 15 bases remaining between them. CDR3 size: 15 residues. Germline CDR1 and CDR2: MNHEY and SVGAGI. CDR3 protein: CASRTETGNNEKLFF. The DNA for the CDR3 is TGTGCCAGCAGAACGGAGACAGGAAATAATGAAAAACTGTTTTTT.

The chain links TRBV28 to TRBJ2-7; 14 nucleotides line up with TRBD2. V shed 5 bases, J shed 4 bases, and the junction held 7 bases outside the gene matches. Per germline, CDR1 MDHEN and CDR2 SYDVKM. The CDR3 is made up of 16 amino acids. CDR3 in amino acids: CASSKGTSGSLYEQYV. The CDR3 region has the DNA TGTGCCAGCAGTAAGGGGACTAGCGGGAGTTTATACGAGCAGTACGTC.

The chain is built from TRBV6-5 and TRBJ1-2; D unclear. CDR1 is MNHEY, CDR2 SVGAGI, per germline. V lost 6 bases, J lost 8 bases, and 13 bases lay in between. The CDR3 loop spans 12 amino acids. Here the CDR3 reads CASRYLPQGYTF. The CDR3 coding sequence is TGTGCCAGCAGATATCTCCCACAAGGCTACACCTTC.

This clone was detected once. This chain connects TRBV10-3 to TRBJ1-4, with no clear D. From germline, CDR1 is ENHRY and CDR2 SYGVKD. Trimming took off 0 bases at V and 0 bases at J, with 8 bases between the two ends. CDR3 length: 16 residues. CDR3 in DNA: TGTGCCATCAGTGAGTCGTTACATACAACTAATGAAAAACTGTTTTTT. It translates to CAISESLHTTNEKLFF.

V and J are TRBV2 and TRBJ2-2, with 8 bases aligning to TRBD1. CDR1 SNHLY and CDR2 FYNNEI come from the germline V gene. J gave up 1 base and V 7 bases, and 5 bases lay outside the gene matches. The length of the CDR3 is 15 residues. This chain's CDR3 is CASITGGQNTGELFF. CDR3 sequence (DNA): TGTGCCAGCATTACAGGGGGACAGAACACCGGGGAGCTGTTTTTT. Supplemented by reference TRBV2 and TRBJ2-2, the full variable domain reads EPEVTQTPSHQVTQMGQEVILRCVPISNHLYFYWYRQILGQKVEFLVSFYNNEISEKSEIFDDQFSVERPDGSNFTLKIRSTKLEDSAMYFCASITGGQNTGELFFGEGSRLTVL.